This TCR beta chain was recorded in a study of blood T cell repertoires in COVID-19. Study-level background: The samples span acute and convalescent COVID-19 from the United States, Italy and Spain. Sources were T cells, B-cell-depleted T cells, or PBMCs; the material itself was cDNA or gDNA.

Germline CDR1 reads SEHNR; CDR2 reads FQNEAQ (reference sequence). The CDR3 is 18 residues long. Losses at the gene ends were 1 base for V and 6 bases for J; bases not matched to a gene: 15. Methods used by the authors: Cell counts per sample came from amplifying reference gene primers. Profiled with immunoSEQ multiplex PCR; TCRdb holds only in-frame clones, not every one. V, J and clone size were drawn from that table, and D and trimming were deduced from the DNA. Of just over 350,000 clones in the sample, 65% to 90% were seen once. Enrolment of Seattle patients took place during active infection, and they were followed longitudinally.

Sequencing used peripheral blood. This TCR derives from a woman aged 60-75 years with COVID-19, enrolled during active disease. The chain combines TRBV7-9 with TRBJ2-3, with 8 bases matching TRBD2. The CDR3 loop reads CASSLVDWVAGLEDTQYF. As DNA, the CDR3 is TGTGCCAGCAGCTTAGTAGATTGGGTAGCGGGGCTAGAGGATACGCAGTATTTT.